The T cell receptor beta chain described here comes from a study of T cell responses to AZD1222 COVID-19 vaccine. Details on this clone: The antigen is not known.

Per the germline V gene, CDR1 is MRHNA and CDR2 is SNTAGT. V gave up 1 base and J gave up 0 bases, with 10 bases separating them. The length of the CDR3 is 16 residues. Method: immunoSEQ multiplex PCR; TCRdb's copy keeps in-frame clones and lacks some. The sample records tens of thousands of clones, around 80% being singletons. Broader study findings: White British ancestry dominated among donors, who included more females, and clonal diversity was possibly underestimated.

This chain joins TRBV6-4 and TRBJ1-3, with D tentatively TRBD1 (6 bases). The TCR sequence derives from an adult in good health. This sample comprised peripheral blood, obtained on day 0 of AZD1222 vaccination. The chain's CDR3 is CASSDCDRFSGNTIYF. The CDR3 nucleotides read TGTGCCAGCAGTGACTGCGACAGGTTCTCTGGAAACACCATATATTTT.